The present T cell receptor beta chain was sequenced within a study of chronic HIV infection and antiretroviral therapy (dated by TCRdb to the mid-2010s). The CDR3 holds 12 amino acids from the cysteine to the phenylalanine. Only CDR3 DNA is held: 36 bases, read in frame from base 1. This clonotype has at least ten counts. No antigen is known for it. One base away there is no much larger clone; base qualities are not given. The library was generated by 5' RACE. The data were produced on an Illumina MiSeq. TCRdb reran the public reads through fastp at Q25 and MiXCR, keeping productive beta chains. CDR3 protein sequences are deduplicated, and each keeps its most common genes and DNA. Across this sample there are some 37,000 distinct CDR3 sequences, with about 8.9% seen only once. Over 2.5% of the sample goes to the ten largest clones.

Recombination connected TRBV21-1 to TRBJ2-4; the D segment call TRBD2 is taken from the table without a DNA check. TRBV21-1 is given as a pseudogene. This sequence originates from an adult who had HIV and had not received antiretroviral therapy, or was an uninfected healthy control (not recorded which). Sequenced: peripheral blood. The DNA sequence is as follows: TGTGCCAGCAAGGATACTAGAGCGGTTCAGTACTTC. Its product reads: CASKDTRAVQYF.